These 8 T cell receptor beta chains came from one sample sequenced in a study of shared clonotypes between healthy human individuals. Naive CD8 populations comprised CD45RO-negative cells positively selected for CCR7, excluding terminally differentiated effector memory CD45RA+ cells. TCRdb keeps only in-frame clones here, not all; method: immunoSEQ multiplex PCR. Of roughly 810,000 clones listed, about 96% are singletons. The specimen was naive CD8+ T cells sorted from blood. These receptors were taken from a man aged 25 to 40 in good health.

The rearrangement links TRBV29-1 to TRBJ2-7, with D perhaps matching TRBD1 (5 bases). CDR3 length: 13 amino acids. Trimming cost V 5 bases and J 5 bases, with 16 bases left between them. Per the germline V gene, CDR1 is SQVTM and CDR2 is ANQGSEA. The CDR3 DNA reads as TGCAGCGTTAGGACAAATACCTTCGACGAGCAGTACTTC. Translating it yields CSVRTNTFDEQYF.

The chain employs TRBV30 and TRBJ2-1, with D uncertain. Germline-derived CDR1 and CDR2 are GTSNPN and SVGIG (reference sequence). The CDR3 spans 12 residues. The V gene lost 2 bases and the J gene lost 8 bases, with 10 bases spanning the gap. CDR3 residues: CAWSLLFDEQFF. As DNA, the CDR3 is TGTGCCTGGAGTCTCCTATTCGATGAGCAGTTCTTC.

To note about this clone: The same CDR3 can be traced to other DNA sequences in this sample. This chain links TRBV28 with TRBJ2-5, with a possible D match to TRBD2 (5 bases). The CDR3 has 14 amino acids. The germline CDR1 and CDR2 sequences are MDHEN and SYDVKM. V was shortened by 3 bases and J by 4 bases, with 12 bases between the two germline ends. The CDR3 loop is CASSLSGRGETQYF. In nucleotides, the CDR3 is TGTGCCAGCAGTTTGAGCGGCCGAGGAGAGACCCAGTACTTC.

The chain links TRBV5-6 to TRBJ2-7; perhaps TRBD2 as D (5 bases). CDR1 SGHDT and CDR2 YYEEEE come from the germline V gene. Between the trimmed V and J ends, which lost 7 bases and 2 bases, there was a span of 13 bases. The CDR3 spans 13 residues. The CDR3 bases are TGTGCCAGCGGCGAACTAGAAGCCTACGAGCAGTACTTC. Translated: CASGELEAYEQYF.

The chain combines TRBV28 with TRBJ2-5; 10 bases align to TRBD2. Germline V lookup: CDR1 MDHEN, CDR2 SYDVKM. The CDR3 extends over 16 amino acids. V was pared by 5 bases and J by 5 bases, with 11 bases of the junction left unmatched. For the CDR3, the DNA is TGTGCCAGCAGTACCCGGACTAGCGGACCGCCGGAGACCCAGTACTTC. The encoded protein is CASSTRTSGPPETQYF.

This clone was observed a single time. The rearrangement links TRBV7-9 to TRBJ2-7, with unresolved D. This CDR3 has 13 residues. Germline-derived CDR1 and CDR2 are SEHNR and FQNEAQ (reference sequence). Trimming shortened V by 5 bases and J by 3 bases, and 11 bases separated the two germline ends. The CDR3 DNA is TGTGCCAGCAGCCCGACAAACAACTACGAGCAGTACTTC. It codes for CASSPTNNYEQYF.

The chain has TRBV29-1 and TRBJ2-1, with 7 bases aligning to TRBD2. V shed 4 bases, J shed 4 bases, and the junction held 7 bases outside the gene matches. Germline CDR1 reads SQVTM; CDR2 reads ANQGSEA. The CDR3 is made up of 14 amino acids. The CDR3 here is CSVAPAGIYNEQFF. The CDR3 nucleotides read TGCAGCGTTGCTCCAGCGGGAATTTACAATGAGCAGTTCTTC.

This chain links TRBV27 with TRBJ2-1; tentative D call: TRBD2 (5 bases). CDR1 and CDR2 from the germline V gene are MNHEY and SMNVEV (reference sequence). V was shortened by 8 bases and J by 0 bases, with 11 bases between the two germline ends. The CDR3 length is 14 residues. In DNA, the CDR3 is TGTGCCAGCGGGTCGGGGAGCTCCTACAATGAGCAGTTCTTC. The encoded protein is CASGSGSSYNEQFF.